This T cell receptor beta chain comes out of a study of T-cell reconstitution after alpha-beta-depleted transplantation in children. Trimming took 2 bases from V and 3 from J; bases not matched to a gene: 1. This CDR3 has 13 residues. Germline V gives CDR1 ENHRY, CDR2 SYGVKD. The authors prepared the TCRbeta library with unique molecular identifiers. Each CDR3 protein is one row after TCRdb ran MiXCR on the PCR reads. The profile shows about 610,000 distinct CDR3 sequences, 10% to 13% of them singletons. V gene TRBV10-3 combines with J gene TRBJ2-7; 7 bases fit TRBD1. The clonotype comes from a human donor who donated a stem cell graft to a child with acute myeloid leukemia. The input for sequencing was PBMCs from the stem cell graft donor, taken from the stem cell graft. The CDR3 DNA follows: TGTGCCATCAGTGAGGGGACAGACTACGAGCAGTACTTC. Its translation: CAISEGTDYEQYF.